Listed below are T cell receptor beta chains from one sample, sequenced in a study of T cell responses to AZD1222 COVID-19 vaccine. Clones were sequenced by immunoSEQ multiplex PCR, and TCRdb holds only the in-frame ones, with some missing. The sample records 150,000 or so clones, roughly nine tenths being singletons. Source: peripheral blood, taken on day 0 of AZD1222 vaccination. The receptor set was obtained from an adult in good health. Each CDR3 is given with its conserved first and last residue. A D gene is named only where the DNA matches it firmly. Not all rows give a size; the values are once, few, many and, for expanded clones, a class.

V	length	D	size	J	DNA	CDR3
TRBV6-2/TRBV6-3	17	-	-	TRBJ1-5	TGTGCCAGCAGTTACACCCGGACAGTTTATAGCAATCAGCCCCAGCATTTT	CASSYTRTVYSNQPQHF
TRBV3-1/TRBV3-2	16	-	-	TRBJ1-4	TGTGCCAGCAGCCAAGTCGTCGGGGCATTTAATGAAAAACTGTTTTTT	CASSQVVGAFNEKLFF
TRBV5-4	14	-	-	TRBJ1-2	TGTGCCAGCAGTATAACACAGGGAGATTATGGCTACACCTTC	CASSITQGDYGYTF
TRBV5-1	14	-	-	TRBJ1-6	TGCGCCAGCAGCTTGGCGGGGGTGTATTCACCCCTCCACTTT	CASSLAGVYSPLHF
TRBV3-1/TRBV3-2	19	TRBD2	once	TRBJ2-2	TGTGCCAGCAGCGGAAGCCAGGTAGCGGGGGGCCCGAACACCGGGGAGCTGTTTTTT	CASSGSQVAGGPNTGELFF
TRBV3-1/TRBV3-2	16	-	-	TRBJ1-2	TGTGCCAGCAGCCAAGGGAGCGATTTCTGGGGGTACGGCTACACCTTC	CASSQGSDFWGYGYTF
TRBV28	13	TRBD2	-	TRBJ2-3	TGTGCCAGCAGTCCCGGGGGGACAGATACGCAGTATTTT	CASSPGGTDTQYF
TRBV13	12	-	-	TRBJ2-7	TGTGCCAGCAGCTCCCGAGCCTACGAGCAGTACTTC	CASSSRAYEQYF
TRBV9	17	-	-	TRBJ1-3	TGTGCCAGCAGCGTAGAGGATAGAGGGGGTGCCGGAAACACCATATATTTT	CASSVEDRGGAGNTIYF
TRBV5-6	12	-	-	TRBJ1-5	TGTGCCAGCAGCTTTATCAATCAGCCCCAGCATTTT	CASSFINQPQHF
TRBV10-1	16	-	-	TRBJ1-5	TGCGCCAGCAGTGAAGCTAAGGGCGAAAGCAATCAGCCCCAGCATTTT	CASSEAKGESNQPQHF
TRBV5-1	15	-	-	TRBJ1-3	TGCGCCAGCAGCTTAGCCTCGGCCTCTGGAAACACCATATATTTT	CASSLASASGNTIYF